These T cell receptor beta chains were read from a single sample in a study of beta chain features in type 1 diabetes. Libraries were prepared by immunoSEQ multiplex PCR; TCRdb keeps only in-frame clonotypes and omits some of them. The sample has a few hundred thousand clones, around 16% seen once. The sequenced sample was naive CD4+ T cells from blood. These receptors were taken from a young woman in good health. The CDR3 runs from the conserved cysteine through the conserved F or W. D genes are given only for firm matches. A row's size may be missing; if present it is once, few, many or a size class.

size	V	J	D	CDR3	DNA
few	TRBV2	TRBJ1-5	TRBD1	CASTGTGSQPQHF	TGTGCCAGCACCGGGACAGGATCTCAGCCCCAGCATTTT
-	TRBV7-9	TRBJ2-2	-	CATPPDTGELFF	TGTGCCACCCCCCCCGACACCGGGGAGCTGTTTTTT
-	TRBV30	TRBJ1-1	-	CAWSWQRGNTEAFF	TGTGCCTGGAGCTGGCAAAGAGGGAACACTGAAGCTTTCTTT
-	TRBV7-9	TRBJ2-5	-	CASSLSTGTQETQYF	TGTGCCAGCAGCTTAAGCACAGGAACCCAAGAGACCCAGTACTTC
-	TRBV5-1	TRBJ1-4	TRBD1	CASSGTGREKLFF	TGCGCCAGCAGCGGGACAGGGAGGGAAAAACTGTTTTTT
-	TRBV18	TRBJ2-2	-	CASSVSVAGELFF	TGTGCCAGCTCAGTCAGCGTTGCCGGGGAGCTGTTTTTT
few	TRBV21-1	TRBJ2-7	-	CASTPMSGFPYEQYF	TGTGCCAGCACCCCCATGTCAGGGTTCCCCTACGAGCAGTACTTC
-	TRBV9	TRBJ1-4	-	CASSVGGLDEKLFF	TGTGCCAGCAGCGTAGGAGGGCTTGATGAAAAACTGTTTTTT
few	TRBV7-3	TRBJ2-1	-	CASSLTRYNEQFF	TGTGCCAGCAGCTTAACCAGATACAATGAGCAGTTCTTC
-	TRBV10-3	TRBJ2-1	-	CAISEHGLFNEQFF	TGTGCCATCAGTGAGCATGGACTGTTCAATGAGCAGTTCTTC
few	TRBV19	TRBJ2-3	-	CASSLGATDTQYF	TGTGCCAGTAGTCTTGGAGCGACAGATACGCAGTATTTT
few	TRBV7-2	TRBJ1-2	TRBD1	CASSPADRSHGYTF	TGTGCCAGCAGCCCTGCGGACAGGTCTCATGGCTACACCTTC
few	TRBV19	TRBJ1-5	-	CASVRRGGDQPQHF	TGTGCCAGCGTACGAAGGGGAGGTGATCAGCCCCAGCATTTT
few	TRBV19	TRBJ2-5	TRBD1	CATADRGRVETQYF	TGTGCCACCGCGGACAGGGGGCGTGTGGAGACCCAGTACTTC
-	TRBV2	TRBJ1-5	TRBD1	CASSVLSRTGRNQPQHF	TGTGCCAGCAGTGTTCTGTCGAGGACAGGCCGAAATCAGCCCCAGCATTTT
few	TRBV6-6	TRBJ2-2	TRBD2	CASSIIAGGTRELFF	TGTGCCAGCAGCATAATAGCGGGAGGTACCCGGGAGCTGTTTTTT
-	TRBV7-9	TRBJ2-5	-	CASSFRGYQETQYF	TGTGCCAGCAGTTTCAGGGGCTACCAAGAGACCCAGTACTTC
few	TRBV7-3	TRBJ2-5	-	CASSRVFRETQYF	TGTGCCAGCAGCCGTGTTTTTCGGGAGACCCAGTACTTC